This T cell receptor (beta chain) was retrieved from a study of blood T cell repertoires in COVID-19. Study-wide context: Acute and convalescent COVID-19 specimens originated in the United States, Italy and Spain. T cells, B-cell-depleted T cells, or PBMCs provided the cDNA or gDNA that served as material.

Authors' processing steps: Amplification with reference gene primers provided the estimates of nucleated cell counts. Profiling relied on immunoSEQ multiplex PCR, and the TCRdb table lists in-frame clones only, not all of them. The V and J calls and the clone size are those of that table, but D and trimming were determined from the DNA. This repertoire shows approximately 250,000 clones, 75% to 90% found once; its top ten account for roughly 1.8%. The germline V gene encodes CDR1 MNHEY and CDR2 SVGAGI. The CDR3 contains 14 residues. The V gene end was trimmed by 4 bases and the J gene end by 3 bases; junction bases not matched to a gene: 5.

The chain uses TRBV6-5 and TRBJ1-1, with TRBD1 matching over 7 bases. The sequence was obtained from a man aged 30 to 39 with active or convalescent COVID-19. The sample was peripheral blood. CDR3 sequence (DNA): TGTGCCAGCAGTTCAACCACAGGGGACACTGAAGCTTTCTTT. It yields the protein CASSSTTGDTEAFF.